This T cell receptor (beta chain) was obtained from a study of cytomegalovirus exposure and HLA in healthy donors. Vbeta (60) and Jbeta (13) primers were used in the PCR. Some clones are missing from TCRdb's copy, which holds only in-frame ones; the method was immunoSEQ multiplex PCR. Among about 120,000 clones listed, over 6.5% were seen once. The germline CDR1 and CDR2 sequences are SEHNR and FQNEAQ (reference sequence). This CDR3 region has 14 residues. J lost 0 bases, V lost 7 bases, and 6 bases had no gene match. Healthy bone marrow donors formed the donor group. Overall study results and limits: V- and J-gene trimming in TCR beta was tied to a missense DCLRE1C variant by an analysis performed later. Available immune exposure information was restricted to CMV serostatus only. Accurate HLA-A and HLA-B prediction from TCR beta sequences was reported for most subjects.

With respect to this clone: The antigen is not known.

The receptor comes from a woman aged 40 to 50 in good health and CMV-seropositive. V is TRBV7-9 and J is TRBJ2-7, with 7 bases lining up with TRBD1. The sample consisted of PBMCs. CDR3 nucleotide sequence: TGTGCCAGCACCTCGGACAGGAGCTCCTACGAGCAGTACTTC. This translates into CASTSDRSSYEQYF.